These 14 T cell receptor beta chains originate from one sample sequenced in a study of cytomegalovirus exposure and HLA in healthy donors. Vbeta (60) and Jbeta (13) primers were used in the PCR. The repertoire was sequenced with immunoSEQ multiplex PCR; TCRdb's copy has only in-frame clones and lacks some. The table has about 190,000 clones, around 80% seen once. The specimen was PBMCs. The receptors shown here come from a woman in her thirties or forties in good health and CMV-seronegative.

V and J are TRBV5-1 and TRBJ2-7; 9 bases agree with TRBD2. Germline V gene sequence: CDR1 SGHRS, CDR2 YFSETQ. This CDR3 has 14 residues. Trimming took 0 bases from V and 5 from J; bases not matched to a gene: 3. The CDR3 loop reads CASSLGVAGDEQYV. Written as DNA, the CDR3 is TGCGCCAGCAGCTTGGGGGTAGCGGGAGACGAGCAGTACGTC.

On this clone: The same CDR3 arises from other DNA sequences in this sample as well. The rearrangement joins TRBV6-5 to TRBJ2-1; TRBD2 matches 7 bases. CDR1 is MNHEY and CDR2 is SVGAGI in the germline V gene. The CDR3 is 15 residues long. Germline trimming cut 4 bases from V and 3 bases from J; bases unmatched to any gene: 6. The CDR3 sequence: CASSLTSGDYNEQFF. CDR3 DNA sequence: TGTGCCAGCAGTTTAACCAGCGGGGACTACAATGAGCAGTTCTTC.

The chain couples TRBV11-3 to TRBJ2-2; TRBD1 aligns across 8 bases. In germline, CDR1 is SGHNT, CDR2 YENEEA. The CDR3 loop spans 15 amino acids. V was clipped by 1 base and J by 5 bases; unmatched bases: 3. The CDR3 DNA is TGTGCCAGCAGCTTAGTCAGGGGGCAAACCGGGGAGCTGTTTTTT. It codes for CASSLVRGQTGELFF.

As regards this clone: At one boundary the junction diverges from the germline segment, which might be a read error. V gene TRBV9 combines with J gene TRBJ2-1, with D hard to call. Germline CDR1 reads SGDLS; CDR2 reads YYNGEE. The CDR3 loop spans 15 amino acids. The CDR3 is CASSASPTSSNEQFF. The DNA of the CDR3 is TGTGCCAGCAGCGCTAGTCCGACGTCCTCCAATGAGCAGTTCTTC.

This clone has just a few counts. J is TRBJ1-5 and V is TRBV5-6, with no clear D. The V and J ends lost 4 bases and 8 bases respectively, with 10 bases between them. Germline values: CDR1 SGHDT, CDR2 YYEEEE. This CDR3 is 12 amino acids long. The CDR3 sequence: CASSLAREPQHF. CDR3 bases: TGTGCCAGCAGCCTAGCCCGGGAGCCCCAGCATTTT. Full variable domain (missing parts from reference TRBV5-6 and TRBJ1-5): DAGVTQSPTHLIKTRGQQVTLRCSPKSGHDTVSWYQQALGQGPQFIFQYYEEEERQRGNFPDRFSGHQFPNYSSELNVNALLLGDSALYLCASSLAREPQHFGDGTRLSIL.

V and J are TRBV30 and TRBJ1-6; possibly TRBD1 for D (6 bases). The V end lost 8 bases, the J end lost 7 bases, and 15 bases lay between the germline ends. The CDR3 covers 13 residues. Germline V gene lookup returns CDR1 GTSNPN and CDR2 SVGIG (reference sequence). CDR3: CAGSDRINSPLHF. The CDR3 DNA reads TGTGCCGGATCTGACAGGATAAATTCACCCCTCCACTTT.

DNA for the CDR3: TGCGCCAGCAGCCAAGGGCTAGTACTCAGTGAGCAGTTCTTC. This translates into CASSQGLVLSEQFF. The chain is built from TRBV4-3 and TRBJ2-1; D unclear. The CDR3 has 14 amino acids. Germline V gene sequence: CDR1 LGHNA, CDR2 YSLEER. V dropped 1 base and J dropped 9 bases, with 13 bases sitting between them.

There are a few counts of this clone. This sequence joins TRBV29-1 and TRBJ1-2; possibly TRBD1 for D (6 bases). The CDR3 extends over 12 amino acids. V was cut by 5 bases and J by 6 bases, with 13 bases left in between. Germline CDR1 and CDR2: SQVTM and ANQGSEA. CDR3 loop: CSVYDRSDGYTF. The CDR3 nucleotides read TGCAGCGTTTACGACAGGTCAGATGGCTACACCTTC.

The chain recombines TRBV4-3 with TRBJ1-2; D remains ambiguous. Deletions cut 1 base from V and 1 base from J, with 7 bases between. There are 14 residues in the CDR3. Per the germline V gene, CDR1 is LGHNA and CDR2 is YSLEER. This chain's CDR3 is CASSQARVNYGYTF. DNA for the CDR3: TGCGCCAGCAGCCAAGCCCGGGTTAACTATGGCTACACCTTC.

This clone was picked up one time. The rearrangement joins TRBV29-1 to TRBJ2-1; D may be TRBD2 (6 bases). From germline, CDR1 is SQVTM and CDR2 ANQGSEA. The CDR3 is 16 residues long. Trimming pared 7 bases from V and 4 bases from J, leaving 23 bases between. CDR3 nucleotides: TGCAGCGCTGTCCATTTTAGCGGCTCCTTATACAATGAGCAGTTCTTC. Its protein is CSAVHFSGSLYNEQFF.

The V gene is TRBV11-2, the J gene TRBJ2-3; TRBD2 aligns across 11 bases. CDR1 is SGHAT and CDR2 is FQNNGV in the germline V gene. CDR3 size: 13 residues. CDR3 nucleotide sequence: TGTGTCATAGCGGGAGGGCCGGCAGATACGCAGTATTTT. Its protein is CVIAGGPADTQYF. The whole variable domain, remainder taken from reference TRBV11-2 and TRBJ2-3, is EAGVAQSPRYKIIEKRQSVAFWCNPISGHATLYWYQQILGQGPKLLIQFQNNGVVDDSQLPKDRFSAERLKGVDSTLKIQPAKLEDSAVYLCVIAGGPADTQYFGPGTRLTVL.

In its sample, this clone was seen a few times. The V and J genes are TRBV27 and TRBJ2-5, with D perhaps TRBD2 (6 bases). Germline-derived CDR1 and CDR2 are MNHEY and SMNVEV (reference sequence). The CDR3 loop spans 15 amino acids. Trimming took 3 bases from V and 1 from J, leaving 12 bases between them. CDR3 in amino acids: CASSLTDGGQETQYF. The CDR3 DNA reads TGTGCCAGCAGTTTGACCGACGGGGGCCAAGAGACCCAGTACTTC.

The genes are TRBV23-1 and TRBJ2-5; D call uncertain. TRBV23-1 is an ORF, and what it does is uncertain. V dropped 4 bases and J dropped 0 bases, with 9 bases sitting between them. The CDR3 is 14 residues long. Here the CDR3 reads CASSLSLHQETQYF. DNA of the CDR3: TGCGCCAGCAGTCTATCTCTACACCAAGAGACCCAGTACTTC.

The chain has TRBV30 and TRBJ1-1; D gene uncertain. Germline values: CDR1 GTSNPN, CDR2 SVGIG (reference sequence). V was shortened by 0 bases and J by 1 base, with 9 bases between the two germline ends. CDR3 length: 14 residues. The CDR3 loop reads CAWSVSLENTEAFF. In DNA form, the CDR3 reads TGTGCCTGGAGTGTAAGTCTAGAGAACACTGAAGCTTTCTTT.